This entry lists 19 T cell receptor beta chains sequenced from one sample in a study of shared clonotypes between healthy human individuals. Assay used: immunoSEQ multiplex PCR; TCRdb lists only in-frame clones, some missing. The sample consists of over 2,000,000 clones, just over 90% of them appearing once. Selected positively for CCR7 and CD45RO-negative, naive CD8 cells excluded terminally differentiated effector memory CD45RA+ cells. The sample taken for sequencing was naive CD8+ T cells from PBMCs. Every receptor here comes from a man in his late teens or twenties in good health. Some clones in this sample may be carry-over from other donors' samples.

The chain carries TRBV2 and TRBJ2-6, with D possibly TRBD2 on 6 matching bases. Trimming cost V 4 bases and J 2 bases, with 9 bases left between them. This CDR3 region has 15 residues. Germline-derived CDR1 and CDR2 are SNHLY and FYNNEI. CDR3 bases: TGTGCCAGCAGTGTATCGGGGGCTGGGGCCAACGTCCTGACTTTC. It yields the protein CASSVSGAGANVLTF.

V and J are TRBV14 and TRBJ2-1; the D gene is possibly TRBD2 (5 bases). Trimming left V 2 bases short and J 1 base short, with 9 bases between. The CDR3 runs 15 residues. Germline V gene lookup returns CDR1 SGHDN and CDR2 FVKESK. CDR3 sequence: CASSQRERSYNEQFF. CDR3 in DNA: TGTGCCAGCAGCCAAAGGGAGAGGTCCTACAATGAGCAGTTCTTC.

The V gene is TRBV4-3, the J gene TRBJ2-2; the match to TRBD2 covers 9 bases. The CDR3 is 16 residues long. Germline CDR1 LGHNA, CDR2 YSLEER. The ends lost 3 bases at V and 0 bases at J; junction bases unmatched: 2. The chain's CDR3 is CASSHPSGANTGELFF. The CDR3 DNA follows: TGCGCCAGCAGCCATCCTAGCGGGGCGAACACCGGGGAGCTGTTTTTT.

The chain uses TRBV9 and TRBJ2-1, with D tentatively TRBD1 (5 bases). The CDR3 covers 14 residues. The germline gives CDR1 SGDLS, CDR2 YYNGEE. Trimming left V 4 bases short and J 6 bases short, with 14 bases between. CDR3: CASSSRQTGNEQFF. The CDR3 DNA sequence: TGTGCCAGCAGCTCCCGACAGACGGGCAATGAGCAGTTCTTC.

This clone was observed a single time. This chain joins TRBV5-1 and TRBJ1-1; weak D call: TRBD1 (5 bases). Germline assignment: CDR1 SGHRS and CDR2 YFSETQ. Trimming removed 1 base from V and 10 bases from J, with 11 bases in between. This CDR3 comprises 12 residues. The CDR3 loop reads CASSLPGRSAFF. Written as DNA, the CDR3 is TGCGCCAGCAGCTTGCCGGGGCGCTCAGCTTTCTTT.

This chain connects TRBV27 to TRBJ2-5; D might be TRBD2 (6 bases). The germline V gene has CDR1 MNHEY and CDR2 SMNVEV (reference sequence). The CDR3 loop spans 15 amino acids. Trimming took 5 bases from V and 4 from J, leaving 17 bases between them. This CDR3 is CASSTRDWWGETQYF. As DNA, the CDR3 is TGTGCCAGCAGTACGCGGGACTGGTGGGGAGAGACCCAGTACTTC.

V gene TRBV30 combines with J gene TRBJ1-3; a weak D match, TRBD1 (5 bases). The CDR3 runs 11 residues. V dropped 7 bases and J dropped 4 bases, with 8 bases sitting between them. Germline V CDR1 and CDR2: GTSNPN, SVGIG (reference sequence). The CDR3 DNA reads TGTGCCTTCAGGGAAGGAAACACCATATATTTT. It codes for CAFREGNTIYF. Full variable domain (remainder filled in from reference TRBV30 and TRBJ1-3): SQTIHQWPATLVQPVGSPLSLECTVEGTSNPNLYWYRQAAGRGLQLLFYSVGIGQISSEVPQNLSASRPQDRQFILSSKKLLLSDSGFYLCAFREGNTIYFGEGSWLTVV.

The chain carries TRBV7-8 and TRBJ1-1; no clear D gene. The CDR3 is 13 residues long. Germline V gene sequence: CDR1 SGHVS, CDR2 FQNEAQ. V gave up 2 bases and J gave up 2 bases, with 6 bases separating them. The CDR3 sequence: CASSLNKNTEAFF. DNA for the CDR3: TGTGCCAGCAGCTTAAACAAAAACACTGAAGCTTTCTTT.

Worth noting for this clone: Other DNA sequences of this sample code for an identical CDR3. The rearrangement joins TRBV29-1 to TRBJ1-2; TRBD1 matches 8 bases. Germline-derived CDR1 and CDR2 are SQVTM and ANQGSEA. With 3 bases clipped from V and 5 bases from J, the junction kept 11 bases outside the gene matches. CDR3 length: 15 residues. CDR3 nucleotides: TGCAGCGTTGAGGCAGGGGGCGCGGCGTGGTATGGCTACACCTTC. This gives the protein CSVEAGGAAWYGYTF. Looking up the rest from reference TRBV29-1 and TRBJ1-2 gives the full variable domain: SAVISQKPSRDICQRGTSLTIQCQVDSQVTMMFWYRQQPGQSLTLIATANQGSEATYESGFVIDKFPISRPNLTFSTLTVSNMSPEDSSIYLCSVEAGGAAWYGYTFGSGTRLTVV.

This CDR3 is CASSSRTDSNQPQHF. CDR3 in DNA: TGTGCCAGCAGTTCACGGACAGATAGCAATCAGCCCCAGCATTTT. The rearrangement links TRBV6-5 to TRBJ1-5; tentative D call: TRBD1 (6 bases). The germline CDR1 and CDR2 sequences are MNHEY and SVGAGI. The V gene lost 4 bases and the J gene lost 0 bases, with 10 bases spanning the gap. This CDR3 comprises 15 residues.

V gene TRBV29-1 combines with J gene TRBJ2-1, with D possibly being TRBD1 or TRBD2 (6 bases each). V lost 2 bases to trimming and J lost 12 bases, with 11 bases between them. The CDR3 is made up of 11 amino acids. CDR1 and CDR2 from the germline V gene are SQVTM and ANQGSEA. CDR3 nucleotide sequence: TGCAGCGTTGAACCCGGAGGGGGGCAGTTCTTC. Translated: CSVEPGGGQFF.

The rearrangement links TRBV29-1 to TRBJ1-5; 7 bases are shared with TRBD1. Germline V gives CDR1 SQVTM, CDR2 ANQGSEA. The CDR3 consists of 16 residues. CDR3 amino acids: CHAPTGGQGVFQPQHF. The CDR3 DNA sequence: TGCCATGCACCAACCGGAGGGCAGGGGGTTTTTCAGCCCCAGCATTTT.

V is TRBV7-6 and J is TRBJ2-7, with D perhaps being TRBD1 or TRBD2 (5 bases each). The CDR3 has 16 amino acids. V was clipped by 1 base and J by 5 bases, with 18 bases between them. The germline CDR1 and CDR2 sequences are SGHVS and FNYEAQ. CDR3 coding DNA: TGTGCCAGCAGCTTAGAGGGTGGACGCCGAGGGGACGAGCAGTACTTC. It codes for CASSLEGGRRGDEQYF. Variable domain in full (rest from reference TRBV7-6 and TRBJ2-7): GAGVSQSPRYKVTKRGQDVALRCDPISGHVSLYWYRQALGQGPEFLTYFNYEAQQDKSGLPNDRFSAERPEGSISTLTIQRTEQRDSAMYRCASSLEGGRRGDEQYFGPGTRLTVT.

This chain uses TRBV7-8 with TRBJ2-7; no reliable D call. The CDR3 loop spans 13 amino acids. V lost 7 bases to trimming and J lost 3 bases, with 13 bases between them. Germline lookup yields CDR1 SGHVS and CDR2 FQNEAQ. The CDR3 DNA reads TGTGCCAGCACAGTGATACTAAGCTACGAGCAGTACTTC. Encoded protein: CASTVILSYEQYF.

The V gene is TRBV4-2, the J gene TRBJ2-1; 8 bases are shared with TRBD2. The germline gives CDR1 LGHNA, CDR2 YNFKEQ. This CDR3 spans 18 amino acids. The junction had 16 bases not matched to a gene; V was cut back by 1 base and J by 8 bases. CDR3 in DNA: TGTGCCAGCAGCCAAGTCCCAGTACTAGCGGCTCCTGGGGATGAGCAGTTCTTC. Translating it yields CASSQVPVLAAPGDEQFF.

Of note for this clone: Distinct nucleotide sequences in the sample also encode this CDR3. The chain recombines TRBV30 with TRBJ1-4, with a weak D call TRBD1 (6 bases). Germline V gene sequence: CDR1 GTSNPN, CDR2 SVGIG (reference sequence). V was shortened by 4 bases and J by 11 bases, with 14 bases between the two germline ends. The CDR3 runs 12 residues. The CDR3 reads CAWTQGIGKLFF. The CDR3 DNA reads as TGTGCCTGGACCCAGGGGATCGGGAAACTGTTTTTT.

V gene TRBV5-1 combines with J gene TRBJ2-7; no clear D. CDR1 is SGHRS, CDR2 YFSETQ, per germline. CDR3 length: 15 amino acids. The V end lost 0 bases, the J end lost 2 bases, and 12 bases lay between the germline ends. CDR3 in amino acids: CASSLDRQATYEQYF. The CDR3 nucleotides are TGCGCCAGCAGCTTGGATAGGCAGGCGACCTACGAGCAGTACTTC. The variable domain in full, with the rest retrieved from reference TRBV5-1 and TRBJ2-7, is KAGVTQTPRYLIKTRGQQVTLSCSPISGHRSVSWYQQTPGQGLQFLFEYFSETQRNKGNFPGRFSGRQFSNSRSEMNVSTLELGDSALYLCASSLDRQATYEQYFGPGTRLTVT.

Here the CDR3 DNA reads TGCGCCAGCAGCCAAGCGTGGGACTTCCAAGAGACCCAGTACTTC. Its protein is CASSQAWDFQETQYF. The J gene is TRBJ2-5, the V gene TRBV4-1; D may be TRBD2 (6 bases). V gave up 1 base and J gave up 1 base, with 10 bases separating them. From germline, CDR1 is MGHRA and CDR2 YSYEKL. This CDR3 spans 15 amino acids.

Turning to this clone: The identical CDR3 is also encoded by other nucleotide sequences in the sample. CDR3 DNA: TGTGCCAGCAGCTTTGGTCCCTACGAGCAGTACTTC. Protein sequence: CASSFGPYEQYF. This sequence joins TRBV5-4 and TRBJ2-7; D unresolved. From germline, CDR1 is SGHNT and CDR2 YYREEE (reference sequence). Trimming pared 2 bases from V and 2 bases from J, leaving 5 bases between. This CDR3 has 12 residues.